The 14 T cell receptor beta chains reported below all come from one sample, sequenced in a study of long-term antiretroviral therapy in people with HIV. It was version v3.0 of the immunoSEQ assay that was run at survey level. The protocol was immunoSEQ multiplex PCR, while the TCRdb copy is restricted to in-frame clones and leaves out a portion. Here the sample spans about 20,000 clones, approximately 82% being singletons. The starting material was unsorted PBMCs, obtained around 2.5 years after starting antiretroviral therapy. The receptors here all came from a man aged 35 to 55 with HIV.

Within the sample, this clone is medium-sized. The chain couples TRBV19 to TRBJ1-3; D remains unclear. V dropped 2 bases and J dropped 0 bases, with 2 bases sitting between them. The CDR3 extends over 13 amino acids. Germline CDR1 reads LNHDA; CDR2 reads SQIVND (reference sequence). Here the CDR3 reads CASSIHSGNTIYF. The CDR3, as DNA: TGTGCCAGTAGTATACACTCTGGAAACACCATATATTTT.

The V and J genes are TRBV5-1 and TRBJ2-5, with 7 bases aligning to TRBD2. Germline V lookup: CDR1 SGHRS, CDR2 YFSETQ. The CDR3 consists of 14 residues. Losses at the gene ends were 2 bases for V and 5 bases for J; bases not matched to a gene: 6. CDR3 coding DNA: TGCGCCAGCAGCTTTCGGGACGGGGGGGAGACCCAGTACTTC. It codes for CASSFRDGGETQYF.

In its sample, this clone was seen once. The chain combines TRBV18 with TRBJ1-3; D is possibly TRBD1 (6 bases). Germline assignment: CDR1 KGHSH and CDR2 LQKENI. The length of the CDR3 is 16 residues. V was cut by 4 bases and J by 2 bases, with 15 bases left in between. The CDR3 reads CASSRDRGPTGNTIYF. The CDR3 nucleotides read TGTGCCAGCTCACGAGACCGGGGGCCGACTGGAAACACCATATATTTT.

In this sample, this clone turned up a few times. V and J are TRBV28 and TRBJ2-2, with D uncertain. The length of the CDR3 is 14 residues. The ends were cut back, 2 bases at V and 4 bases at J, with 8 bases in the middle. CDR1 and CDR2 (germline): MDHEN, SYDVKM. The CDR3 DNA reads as TGTGCCAGCAGTTTAAGGCAGTTCACCGGGGAGCTGTTTTTT. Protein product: CASSLRQFTGELFF.

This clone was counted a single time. For the CDR3, the DNA is TGTGCCAGTAGTATCCAGGGGGCCTCCTACGAGCAGTACTTC. It specifies CASSIQGASYEQYF. This rearrangement joins TRBV19 to TRBJ2-7, with 8 nucleotides matching TRBD1. CDR3 length: 14 residues. Germline lookup yields CDR1 LNHDA and CDR2 SQIVND (reference sequence). V dropped 3 bases and J dropped 0; count of bases not matched to a gene: 1.

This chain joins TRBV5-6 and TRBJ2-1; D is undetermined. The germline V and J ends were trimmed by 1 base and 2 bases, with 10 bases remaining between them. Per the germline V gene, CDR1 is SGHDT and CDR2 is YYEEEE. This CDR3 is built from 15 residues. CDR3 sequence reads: CASSLRSSPYNEQFF. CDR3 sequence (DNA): TGTGCCAGCAGCTTGCGATCTTCGCCCTACAATGAGCAGTTCTTC.

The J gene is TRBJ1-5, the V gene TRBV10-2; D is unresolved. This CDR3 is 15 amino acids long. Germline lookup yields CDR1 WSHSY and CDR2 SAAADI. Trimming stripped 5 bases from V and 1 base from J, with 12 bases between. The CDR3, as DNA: TGCGCCAGCAGTCCCCCCGATAGAAGCAATCAGCCCCAGCATTTT. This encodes CASSPPDRSNQPQHF.

CDR3 sequence (DNA): TGTGCCAGCAGCTTCTCAGTCACCGGGGAGCTGTTTTTT. It codes for CASSFSVTGELFF. The gene calls are TRBV7-9 and TRBJ2-2; D gene unclear. V lost 3 bases and J 4 bases, leaving 6 bases between the germline ends. Germline V gene sequence: CDR1 SEHNR, CDR2 FQNEAQ (reference sequence). This CDR3 contains 13 residues.

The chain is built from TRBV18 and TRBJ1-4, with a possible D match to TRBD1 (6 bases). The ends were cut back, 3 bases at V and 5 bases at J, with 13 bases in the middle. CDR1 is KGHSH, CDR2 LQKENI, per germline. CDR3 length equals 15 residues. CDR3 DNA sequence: TGTGCCAGCTCACCCCGACAGGCGATAAATGAAAAACTGTTTTTT. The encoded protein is CASSPRQAINEKLFF.

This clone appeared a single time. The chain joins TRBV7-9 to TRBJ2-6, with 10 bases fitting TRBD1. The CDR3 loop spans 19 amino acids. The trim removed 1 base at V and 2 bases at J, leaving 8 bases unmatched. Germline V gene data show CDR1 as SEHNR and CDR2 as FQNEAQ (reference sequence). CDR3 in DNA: TGTGCCAGCAGCTTAGTTGCCGGGACAGGGGCGGCTGGGGCCAACGTCCTGACTTTC. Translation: CASSLVAGTGAAGANVLTF.

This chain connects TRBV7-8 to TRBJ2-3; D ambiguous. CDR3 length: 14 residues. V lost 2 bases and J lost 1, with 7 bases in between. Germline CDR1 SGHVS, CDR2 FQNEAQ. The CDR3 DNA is TGTGCCAGCAGCTTATTGAAAGGCACAGATACGCAGTATTTT. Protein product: CASSLLKGTDTQYF.

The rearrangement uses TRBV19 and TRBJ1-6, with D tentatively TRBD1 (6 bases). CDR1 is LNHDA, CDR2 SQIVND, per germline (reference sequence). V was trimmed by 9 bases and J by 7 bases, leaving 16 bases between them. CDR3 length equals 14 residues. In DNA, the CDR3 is TGTGCCAGGACGAACAGGGAAAGGAATTCACCCCTCCACTTT. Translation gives CARTNRERNSPLHF.

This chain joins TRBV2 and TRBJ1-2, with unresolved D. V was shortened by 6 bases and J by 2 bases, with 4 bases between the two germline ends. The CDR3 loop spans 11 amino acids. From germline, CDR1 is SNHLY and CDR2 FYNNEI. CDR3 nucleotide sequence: TGTGCCAGCAGCAGGAACTATGGCTACACCTTC. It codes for CASSRNYGYTF.

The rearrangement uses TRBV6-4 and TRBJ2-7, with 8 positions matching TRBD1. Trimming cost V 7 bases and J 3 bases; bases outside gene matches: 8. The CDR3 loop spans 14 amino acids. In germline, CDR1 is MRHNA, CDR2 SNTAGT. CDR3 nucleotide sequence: TGTGCCAGCAAGCGGGCAGGGGGCTACTACGAGCAGTACTTC. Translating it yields CASKRAGGYYEQYF.